These 10 T cell receptor beta chains originate from one sample sequenced in a study of vaccination and CD4 T cells after COVID-19. TCRdb passed the PCR reads through MiXCR, listing each CDR3 protein once. Altogether 25,000 to 30,000 distinct CDR3 sequences are present, around 50% being singletons, with the ten largest covering over 4.5%. Time point here: late sampling 161 to 241 days after vaccination in three convalescent patients. The sequencing here drew on CD4+ T cells from blood, taken about 7 months after SARS-CoV-2 vaccination. The receptors stem from a human donor who had recovered from COVID-19.

The J gene is TRBJ2-3, the V gene TRBV20-1, with D uncertain. This CDR3 is built from 14 residues. Germline loops: CDR1 DFQATT, CDR2 SNEGSKA (reference sequence). V shed 5 bases and J shed 1 base, with 13 bases lying between them. CDR3 loop: CSAPWQMGTDTQYF. The CDR3 nucleotides read TGCAGTGCTCCTTGGCAGATGGGCACAGATACGCAGTATTTT.

This chain links TRBV19 with TRBJ1-1; D uncertain. CDR3 length: 14 residues. The germline CDR1 and CDR2 sequences are LNHDA and SQIVND (reference sequence). Trimming cost V 5 bases and J 11 bases, with 21 bases left between them. CDR3 loop: CASSVLILRVGAFF. In DNA form, the CDR3 reads TGTGCCAGTAGTGTCCTGATCCTGAGAGTAGGCGCTTTCTTT.

V and J are TRBV20-1 and TRBJ2-3; weak D call: TRBD2 (5 bases). This CDR3 is 14 amino acids long. Trimming took off 3 bases at V and 5 bases at J, with 15 bases between the two ends. The germline V gene encodes CDR1 DFQATT and CDR2 SNEGSKA (reference sequence). CDR3 DNA sequence: TGCAGTGCTAGGGACCCAAACGGAGGAGATACGCAGTATTTT. This encodes CSARDPNGGDTQYF.

V is TRBV6-1 and J is TRBJ2-1; D is uncertain. This CDR3 is 15 amino acids long. Trimming removed 5 bases at V and 0 bases at J, with 11 bases between. Germline V CDR1 and CDR2: MNHNS, SASEGT. Here the CDR3 reads CASSPTPSSYNEQFF. The CDR3 DNA sequence: TGTGCCAGCAGTCCTACCCCGAGCTCCTACAATGAGCAGTTCTTC.

The rearrangement uses TRBV7-9 and TRBJ2-4; 9 bases map to TRBD1. V shed 10 bases, J shed 4 bases, and the junction held 5 bases outside the gene matches. The CDR3 has 13 amino acids. Germline V CDR1 and CDR2: SEHNR, FQNEAQ (reference sequence). This CDR3 is CATEQGAKNIQYF. In DNA form, the CDR3 reads TGTGCCACCGAACAGGGGGCAAAAAACATTCAGTACTTC.

CDR3 nucleotide sequence: TGTGCCAGCAGCTTAACAGGGGCCGAGGGGACCCAGTACTTC. Encoded protein: CASSLTGAEGTQYF. The gene calls are TRBV7-6 and TRBJ2-5; 7 bases agree with TRBD1. Germline CDR1 SGHVS, CDR2 FNYEAQ. With 2 bases clipped from V and 7 bases from J, the junction kept 7 bases outside the gene matches. CDR3 length: 14 amino acids.

V is TRBV7-9 and J is TRBJ2-3, with TRBD2 as a possible D gene (6 bases). The CDR3 is 16 amino acids. CDR1 is SEHNR and CDR2 is FQNEAQ in the germline V gene (reference sequence). The V gene lost 0 bases and the J gene lost 3 bases, with 13 bases spanning the gap. CDR3 coding DNA: TGTGCCAGCAGCTTAGCGCGCGGGAAGTATACAGATACGCAGTATTTT. This translates into CASSLARGKYTDTQYF.

The chain couples TRBV6-1 to TRBJ1-2; TRBD1 matches at 9 bases. V lost 3 bases and J lost 1; bases outside the gene matches: 3. Germline V gene data show CDR1 as MNHNS and CDR2 as SASEGT. CDR3 length: 15 amino acids. CDR3 region: CASSDWGQGNYGYTF. For the CDR3, the DNA is TGTGCCAGCAGTGACTGGGGACAGGGTAACTATGGCTACACCTTC.

In this sample, this clonotype turned up a few times. This chain links TRBV20-1 with TRBJ2-2; the match to TRBD2 covers 10 bases. The germline V gene encodes CDR1 DFQATT and CDR2 SNEGSKA (reference sequence). V was clipped by 0 bases and J by 5 bases; unmatched bases: 6. This CDR3 is 16 amino acids long. CDR3 coding DNA: TGCAGTGCTAGAGATCCCCTAGCGGGAGAGACCGGGGAGCTGTTTTTT. It is translated as CSARDPLAGETGELFF.

This chain uses TRBV7-6 with TRBJ2-7, with TRBD1 matching 7 bases. Germline trimming cut 1 base from V and 3 bases from J; bases unmatched to any gene: 9. The CDR3 covers 16 residues. Per the germline V gene, CDR1 is SGHVS and CDR2 is FNYEAQ. CDR3 bases: TGTGCCAGCAGCTTAGAAGGGGGCGCGTCGAGCTACGAGCAGTACTTC. It encodes CASSLEGGASSYEQYF.